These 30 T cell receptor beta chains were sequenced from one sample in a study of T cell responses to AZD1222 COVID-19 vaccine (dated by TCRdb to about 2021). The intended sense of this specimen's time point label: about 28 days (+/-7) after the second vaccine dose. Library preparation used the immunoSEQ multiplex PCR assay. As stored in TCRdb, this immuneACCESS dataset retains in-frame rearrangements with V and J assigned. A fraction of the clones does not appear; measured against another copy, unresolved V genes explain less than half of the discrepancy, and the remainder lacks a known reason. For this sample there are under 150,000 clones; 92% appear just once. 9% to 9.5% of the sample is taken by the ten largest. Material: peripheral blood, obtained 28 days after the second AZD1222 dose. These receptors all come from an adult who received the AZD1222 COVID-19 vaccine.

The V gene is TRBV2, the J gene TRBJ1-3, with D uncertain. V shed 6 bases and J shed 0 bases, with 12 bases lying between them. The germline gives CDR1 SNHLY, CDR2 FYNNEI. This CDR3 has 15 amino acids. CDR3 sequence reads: CASRKRPSSGNTIYF. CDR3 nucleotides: TGTGCCAGCAGAAAACGGCCAAGCTCTGGAAACACCATATATTTT. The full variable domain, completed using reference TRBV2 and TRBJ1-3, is EPEVTQTPSHQVTQMGQEVILRCVPISNHLYFYWYRQILGQKVEFLVSFYNNEISEKSEIFDDQFSVERPDGSNFTLKIRSTKLEDSAMYFCASRKRPSSGNTIYFGEGSWLTVV.

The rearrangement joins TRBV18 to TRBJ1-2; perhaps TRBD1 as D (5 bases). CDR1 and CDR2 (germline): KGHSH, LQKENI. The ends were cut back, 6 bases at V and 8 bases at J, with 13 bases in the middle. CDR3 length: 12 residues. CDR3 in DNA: TGTGCCAGCTCGTCGGCAGGGAACGGCTACACCTTC. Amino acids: CASSSAGNGYTF.

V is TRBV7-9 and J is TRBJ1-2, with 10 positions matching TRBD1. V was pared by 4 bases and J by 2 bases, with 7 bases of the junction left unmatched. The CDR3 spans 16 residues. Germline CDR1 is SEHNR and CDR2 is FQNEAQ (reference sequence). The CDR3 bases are TGTGCCAGCAGCTCCCAACTGACAGGGGGCAACTATGGCTACACCTTC. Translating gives CASSSQLTGGNYGYTF.

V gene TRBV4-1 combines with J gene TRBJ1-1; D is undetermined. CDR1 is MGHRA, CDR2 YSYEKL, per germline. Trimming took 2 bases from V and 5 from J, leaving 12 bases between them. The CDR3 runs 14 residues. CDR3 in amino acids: CASSQWGARTEAFF. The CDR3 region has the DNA TGCGCCAGCAGCCAATGGGGTGCACGAACTGAAGCTTTCTTT.

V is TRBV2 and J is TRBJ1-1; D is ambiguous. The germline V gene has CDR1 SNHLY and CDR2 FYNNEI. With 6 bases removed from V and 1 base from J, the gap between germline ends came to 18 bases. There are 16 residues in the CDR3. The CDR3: CASSPEGGLGNTEAFF. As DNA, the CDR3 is TGTGCCAGCAGCCCCGAGGGTGGCCTGGGGAACACTGAAGCTTTCTTT.

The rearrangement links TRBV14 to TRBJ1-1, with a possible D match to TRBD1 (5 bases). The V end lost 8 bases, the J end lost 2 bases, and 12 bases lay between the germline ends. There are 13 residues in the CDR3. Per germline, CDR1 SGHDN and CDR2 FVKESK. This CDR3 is CASGIGGNTEAFF. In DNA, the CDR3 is TGTGCCAGCGGCATCGGGGGAAACACTGAAGCTTTCTTT. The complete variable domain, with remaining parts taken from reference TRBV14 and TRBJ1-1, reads EAGVTQFPSHSVIEKGQTVTLRCDPISGHDNLYWYRRVMGKEIKFLLHFVKESKQDESGMPNNRFLAERTGGTYSTLKVQPAELEDSGVYFCASGIGGNTEAFFGQGTRLTVV.

The CDR3 DNA is TGTGCCAGCAGCTTAGGGGCAGATTCCTACGAGCAGTACTTC. Protein: CASSLGADSYEQYF. This chain uses TRBV7-9 with TRBJ2-7; the D is unclear. V lost 1 base and J lost 1, with 8 bases in between. CDR1 is SEHNR, CDR2 FQNEAQ, per germline (reference sequence). The CDR3 consists of 14 residues.

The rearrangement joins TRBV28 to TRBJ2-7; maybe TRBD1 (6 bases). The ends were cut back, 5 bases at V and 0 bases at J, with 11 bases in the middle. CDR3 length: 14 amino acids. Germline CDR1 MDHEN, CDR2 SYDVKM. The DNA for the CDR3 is TGTGCCAGCAGTACCGGACAGCTCTCCTACGAGCAGTACTTC. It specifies CASSTGQLSYEQYF. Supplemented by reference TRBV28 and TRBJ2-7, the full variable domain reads DVKVTQSSRYLVKRTGEKVFLECVQDMDHENMFWYRQDPGLGLRLIYFSYDVKMKEKGDIPEGYSVSREKKERFSLILESASTNQTSMYLCASSTGQLSYEQYFGPGTRLTVT.

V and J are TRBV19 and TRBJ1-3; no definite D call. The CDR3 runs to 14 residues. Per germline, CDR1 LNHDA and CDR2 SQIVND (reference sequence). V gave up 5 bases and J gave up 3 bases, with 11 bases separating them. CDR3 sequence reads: CASSPRPFGNTIYF. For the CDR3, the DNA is TGTGCCAGTAGTCCTCGGCCGTTTGGAAACACCATATATTTT.

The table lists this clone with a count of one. The CDR3 loop is CATSREPRVGNTIYF. CDR3 nucleotide sequence: TGTGCCACCAGCAGAGAACCCAGGGTTGGAAACACCATATATTTT. The gene calls are TRBV15 and TRBJ1-3; a weak D match, TRBD1 (5 bases). This CDR3 is built from 15 residues. The germline V and J ends were trimmed by 0 bases and 3 bases, with 9 bases remaining between them. The V gene's germline CDR1 is LNHNV and CDR2 YYDKDF (reference sequence).

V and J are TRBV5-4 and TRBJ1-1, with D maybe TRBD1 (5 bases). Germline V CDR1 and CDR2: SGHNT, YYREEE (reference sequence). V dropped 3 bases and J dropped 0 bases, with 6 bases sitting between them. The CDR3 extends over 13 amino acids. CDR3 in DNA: TGTGCCAGCAGCTCGACAGTGAACACTGAAGCTTTCTTT. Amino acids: CASSSTVNTEAFF.

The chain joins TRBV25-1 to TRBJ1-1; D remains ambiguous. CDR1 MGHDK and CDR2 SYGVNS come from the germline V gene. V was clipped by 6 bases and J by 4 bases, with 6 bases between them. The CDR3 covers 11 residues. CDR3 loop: CASREGTEAFF. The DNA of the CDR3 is TGTGCCAGCAGAGAGGGCACTGAAGCTTTCTTT.

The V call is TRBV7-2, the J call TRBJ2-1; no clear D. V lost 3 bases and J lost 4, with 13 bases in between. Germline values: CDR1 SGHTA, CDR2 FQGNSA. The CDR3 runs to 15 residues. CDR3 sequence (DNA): TGTGCCAGCAGCTTGGGGTCCTTAGGGTACAATGAGCAGTTCTTC. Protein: CASSLGSLGYNEQFF. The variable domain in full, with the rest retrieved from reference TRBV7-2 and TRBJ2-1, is GAGVSQSPSNKVTEKGKDVELRCDPISGHTALYWYRQSLGQGLEFLIYFQGNSAPDKSGLPSDRFSAERTGGSVSTLTIQRTQQEDSAVYLCASSLGSLGYNEQFFGPGTRLTVL.

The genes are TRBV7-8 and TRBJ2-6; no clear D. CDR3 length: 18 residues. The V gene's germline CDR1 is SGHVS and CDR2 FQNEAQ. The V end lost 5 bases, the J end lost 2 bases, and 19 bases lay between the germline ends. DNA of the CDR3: TGTGCCAGCAGCCCCCGACTCATTTCAACGGCTGGGGCCAACGTCCTGACTTTC. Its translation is CASSPRLISTAGANVLTF.

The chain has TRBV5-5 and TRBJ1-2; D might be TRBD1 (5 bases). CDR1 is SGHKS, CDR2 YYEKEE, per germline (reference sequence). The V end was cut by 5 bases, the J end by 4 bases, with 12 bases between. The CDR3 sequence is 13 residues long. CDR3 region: CASSRRGGYGYTF. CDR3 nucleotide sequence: TGTGCCAGCAGTCGACGCGGGGGCTATGGCTACACCTTC.

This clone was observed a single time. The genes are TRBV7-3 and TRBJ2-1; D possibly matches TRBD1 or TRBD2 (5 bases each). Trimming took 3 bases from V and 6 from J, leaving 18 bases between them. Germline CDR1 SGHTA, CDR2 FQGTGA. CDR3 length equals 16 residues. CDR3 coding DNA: TGTGCCAGCAGCTTCGGCAGTGGGGGTTTTGGCAATGAGCAGTTCTTC. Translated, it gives CASSFGSGGFGNEQFF.

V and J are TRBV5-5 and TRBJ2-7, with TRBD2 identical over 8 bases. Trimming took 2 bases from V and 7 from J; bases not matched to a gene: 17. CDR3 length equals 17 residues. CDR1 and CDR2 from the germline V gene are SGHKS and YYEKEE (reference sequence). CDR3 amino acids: CASSFAPLAVHAGEQYF. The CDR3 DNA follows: TGTGCCAGCAGCTTCGCGCCACTAGCGGTGCACGCGGGGGAGCAGTACTTC.

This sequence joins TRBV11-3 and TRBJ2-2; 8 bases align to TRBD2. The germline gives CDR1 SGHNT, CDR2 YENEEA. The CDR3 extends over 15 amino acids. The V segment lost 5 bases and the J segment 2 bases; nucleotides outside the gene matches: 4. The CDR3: CASSRSGSNTGELFF. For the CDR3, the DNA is TGTGCCAGCAGCCGGAGCGGGAGTAACACCGGGGAGCTGTTTTTT.

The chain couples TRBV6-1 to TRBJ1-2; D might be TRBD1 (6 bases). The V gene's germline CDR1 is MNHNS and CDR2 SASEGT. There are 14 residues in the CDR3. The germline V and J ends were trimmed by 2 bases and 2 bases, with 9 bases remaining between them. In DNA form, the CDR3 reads TGTGCCAGCAGTGAACCCCAGGGGAACTATGGCTACACCTTC. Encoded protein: CASSEPQGNYGYTF.

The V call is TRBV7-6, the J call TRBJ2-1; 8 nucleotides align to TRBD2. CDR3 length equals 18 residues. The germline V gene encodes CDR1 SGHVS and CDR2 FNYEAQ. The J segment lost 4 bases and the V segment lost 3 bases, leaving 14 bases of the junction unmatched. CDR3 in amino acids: CASSFGNLLGTRYNEQFF. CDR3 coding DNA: TGTGCCAGCAGCTTCGGAAACCTACTGGGGACTAGATACAATGAGCAGTTCTTC. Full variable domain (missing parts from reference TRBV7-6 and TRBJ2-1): GAGVSQSPRYKVTKRGQDVALRCDPISGHVSLYWYRQALGQGPEFLTYFNYEAQQDKSGLPNDRFSAERPEGSISTLTIQRTEQRDSAMYRCASSFGNLLGTRYNEQFFGPGTRLTVL.

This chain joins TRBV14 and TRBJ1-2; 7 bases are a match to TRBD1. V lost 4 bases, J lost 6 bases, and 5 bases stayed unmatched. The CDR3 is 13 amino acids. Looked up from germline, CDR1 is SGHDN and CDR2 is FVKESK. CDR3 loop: CASSLQGPHGYTF. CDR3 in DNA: TGTGCCAGCAGCCTACAGGGGCCCCATGGCTACACCTTC. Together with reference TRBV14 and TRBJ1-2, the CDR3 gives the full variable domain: EAGVTQFPSHSVIEKGQTVTLRCDPISGHDNLYWYRRVMGKEIKFLLHFVKESKQDESGMPNNRFLAERTGGTYSTLKVQPAELEDSGVYFCASSLQGPHGYTFGSGTRLTVV.

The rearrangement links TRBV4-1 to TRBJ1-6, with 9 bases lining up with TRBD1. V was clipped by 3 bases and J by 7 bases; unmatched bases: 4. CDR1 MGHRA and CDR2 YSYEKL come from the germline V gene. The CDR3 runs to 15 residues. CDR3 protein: CASSQPGQGNSPLHF. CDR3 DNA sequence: TGCGCCAGCAGCCAGCCGGGACAGGGAAATTCACCCCTCCACTTT.

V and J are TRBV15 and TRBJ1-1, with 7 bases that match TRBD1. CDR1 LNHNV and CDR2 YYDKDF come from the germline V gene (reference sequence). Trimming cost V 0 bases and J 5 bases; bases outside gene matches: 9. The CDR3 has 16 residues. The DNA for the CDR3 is TGTGCCACCAGCAGAGATCGGGACAGTCCCGAAACTGAAGCTTTCTTT. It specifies CATSRDRDSPETEAFF.

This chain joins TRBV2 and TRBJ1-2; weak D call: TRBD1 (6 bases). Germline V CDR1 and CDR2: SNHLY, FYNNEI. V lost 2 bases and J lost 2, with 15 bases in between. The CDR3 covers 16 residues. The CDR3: CASSELAWGGNYGYTF. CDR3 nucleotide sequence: TGTGCCAGCAGTGAACTGGCATGGGGGGGCAACTATGGCTACACCTTC.

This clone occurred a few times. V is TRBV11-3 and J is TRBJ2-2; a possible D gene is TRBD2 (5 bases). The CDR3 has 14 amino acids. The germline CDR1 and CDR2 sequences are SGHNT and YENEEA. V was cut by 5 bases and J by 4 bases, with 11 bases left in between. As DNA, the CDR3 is TGTGCCAGCAGCGAGGGCCGAGGCACCGGGGAGCTGTTTTTT. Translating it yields CASSEGRGTGELFF. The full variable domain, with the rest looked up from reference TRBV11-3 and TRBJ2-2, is EAGVVQSPRYKIIEKKQPVAFWCNPISGHNTLYWYLQNLGQGPELLIRYENEEAVDDSQLPKDRFSAERLKGVDSTLKIQPAELGDSAVYLCASSEGRGTGELFFGEGSRLTVL.

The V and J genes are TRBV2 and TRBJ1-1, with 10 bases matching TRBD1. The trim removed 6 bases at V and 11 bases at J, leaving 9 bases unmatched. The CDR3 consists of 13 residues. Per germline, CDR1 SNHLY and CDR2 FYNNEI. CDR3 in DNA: TGTGCCAGCAGGCGACAGGGGGCGCGTATGGCTTTCTTT. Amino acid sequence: CASRRQGARMAFF.

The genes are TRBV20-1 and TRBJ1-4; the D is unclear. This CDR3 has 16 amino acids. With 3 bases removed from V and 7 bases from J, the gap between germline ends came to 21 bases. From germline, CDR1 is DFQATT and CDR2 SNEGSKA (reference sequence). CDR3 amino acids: CSASEAAAGRGEKLFF. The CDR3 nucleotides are TGCAGTGCTAGTGAGGCAGCCGCCGGACGGGGTGAAAAACTGTTTTTT.

The CDR3: CASSQGDRGQPQHF. The DNA of the CDR3 is TGTGCCAGCAGCCAAGGGGACAGGGGCCAGCCCCAGCATTTT. V and J are TRBV3-1 (or the pseudogene TRBV3-2) and TRBJ1-5; 10 bases line up with TRBD1. Germline V gives CDR1 LGHDT, CDR2 YNNKEL (reference sequence). Trimming took 1 base from V and 7 from J; bases not matched to a gene: 1. The CDR3 is 14 residues long.

CDR3 protein: CASSPGQGAAGELFF. The CDR3, as DNA: TGTGCCAGCAGCCCGGGACAGGGGGCAGCCGGGGAGCTGTTTTTT. The gene calls are TRBV5-4 and TRBJ2-2; 12 positions match TRBD1. The length of the CDR3 is 15 residues. V was clipped by 4 bases and J by 6 bases; unmatched bases: 4. CDR1 SGHNT and CDR2 YYREEE come from the germline V gene (reference sequence).

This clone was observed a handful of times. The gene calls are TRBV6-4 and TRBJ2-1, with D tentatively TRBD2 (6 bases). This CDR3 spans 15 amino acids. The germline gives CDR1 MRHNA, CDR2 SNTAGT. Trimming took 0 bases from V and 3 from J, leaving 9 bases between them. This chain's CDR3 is CASSDSGGDYNEQFF. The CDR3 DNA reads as TGTGCCAGCAGTGACTCTGGCGGGGACTACAATGAGCAGTTCTTC.